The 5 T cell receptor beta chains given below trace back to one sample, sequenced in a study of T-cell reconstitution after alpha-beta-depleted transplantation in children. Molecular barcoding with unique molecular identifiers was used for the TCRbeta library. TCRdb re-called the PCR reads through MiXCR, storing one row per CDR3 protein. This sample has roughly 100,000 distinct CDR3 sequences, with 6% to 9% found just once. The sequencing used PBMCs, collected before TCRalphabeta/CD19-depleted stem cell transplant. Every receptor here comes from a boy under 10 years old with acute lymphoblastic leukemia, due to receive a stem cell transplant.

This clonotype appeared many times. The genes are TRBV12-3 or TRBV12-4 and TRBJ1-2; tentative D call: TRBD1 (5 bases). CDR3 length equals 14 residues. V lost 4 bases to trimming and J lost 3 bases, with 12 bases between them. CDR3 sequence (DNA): TGTGCCAGCAGTTCCTCCGGGACTTACTATGGCTACACCTTC. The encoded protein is CASSSSGTYYGYTF.

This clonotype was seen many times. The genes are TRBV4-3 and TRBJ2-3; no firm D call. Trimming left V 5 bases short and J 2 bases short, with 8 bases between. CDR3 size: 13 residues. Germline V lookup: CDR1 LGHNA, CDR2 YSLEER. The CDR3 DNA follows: TGCGCCAGCAGCTCAACTACCACAGATACGCAGTATTTT. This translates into CASSSTTTDTQYF.

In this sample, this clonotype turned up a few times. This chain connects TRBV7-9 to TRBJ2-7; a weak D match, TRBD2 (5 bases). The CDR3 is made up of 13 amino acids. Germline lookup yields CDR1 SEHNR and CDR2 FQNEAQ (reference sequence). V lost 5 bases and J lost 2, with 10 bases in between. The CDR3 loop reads CASSHPTTYEQYF. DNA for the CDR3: TGTGCCAGCAGCCACCCGACTACCTACGAGCAGTACTTC.

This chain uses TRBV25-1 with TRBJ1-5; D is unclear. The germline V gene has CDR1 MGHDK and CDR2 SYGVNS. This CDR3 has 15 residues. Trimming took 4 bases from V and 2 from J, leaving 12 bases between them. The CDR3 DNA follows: TGTGCCAGCAGTGGGAGCAAATGGGGCAATCAGCCCCAGCATTTT. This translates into CASSGSKWGNQPQHF.

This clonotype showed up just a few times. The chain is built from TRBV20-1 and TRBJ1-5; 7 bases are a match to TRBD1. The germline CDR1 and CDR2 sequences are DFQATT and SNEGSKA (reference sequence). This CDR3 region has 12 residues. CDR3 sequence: CSALDRNQPQHF. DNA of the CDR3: TGCAGCGCATTGGACAGGAATCAGCCCCAGCATTTT.